These 16 T cell receptor beta chains came from one sample sequenced in a study of T cells in Graves' hyperthyroidism and ophthalmopathy. There were TCR beta CDR3 regions amplified from RNA transcripts. The TCR CDR3 was amplified in a first-round RT-PCR using the HTBI primer set. TCRdb reprocessed the multiplex PCR reads via MiXCR and lists one record per CDR3 protein. The repertoire holds around 110,000 distinct CDR3 sequences, with about 16% as singletons. What was sequenced was blood. Receptors were obtained from a woman between 50 and 59 years old with Graves' hyperthyroidism.

The rearrangement uses TRBV11-3 and TRBJ2-1, with D maybe TRBD2 (6 bases). This CDR3 is 15 amino acids long. Germline CDR1 and CDR2: SGHNT and YENEEA. Trimming took 4 bases from V and 5 from J, leaving 15 bases between them. Written as DNA, the CDR3 is TGTGCCAGCAGCTCCGGGCTAGCGTATGACAATGAGCAGTTCTTC. It encodes CASSSGLAYDNEQFF.

Ten or more counts support this clonotype. The chain combines TRBV20-1 with TRBJ2-7; 9 bases fit TRBD2. Germline V gives CDR1 DFQATT, CDR2 SNEGSKA (reference sequence). With 5 bases clipped from V and 1 base from J, the junction kept 6 bases outside the gene matches. This CDR3 comprises 14 residues. The CDR3 nucleotides read TGCAGTGCTCATGCTAGCGGGGCTTCCTACGAGCAGTACTTC. Its protein is CSAHASGASYEQYF.

This clonotype was recorded many times. The CDR3 DNA follows: TGTGCCAGTAGTGGTGGGCAGATCACAGATACGCAGTATTTT. Protein product: CASSGGQITDTQYF. The chain has TRBV19 and TRBJ2-3; D is unclear. Trimming removed 5 bases from V and 2 bases from J, with 11 bases in between. This CDR3 is 14 amino acids long. Germline CDR1 and CDR2: LNHDA and SQIVND (reference sequence).

Ten or more counts support this clonotype. The J gene is TRBJ2-7, the V gene TRBV24-1; maybe TRBD1 (6 bases). The V gene lost 3 bases and the J gene lost 3 bases, with 8 bases spanning the gap. CDR1 KGHDR and CDR2 SFDVKD come from the germline V gene. The CDR3 totals 13 residues. The CDR3 DNA follows: TGTGCCACCAGTGATACGGACAGCTACGAGCAGTACGTC. Translation gives CATSDTDSYEQYV.

This chain links TRBV5-1 with TRBJ2-1; 8 bases align to TRBD1. V shed 3 bases and J 7 bases; nucleotides not matched to a gene: 6. The CDR3 has 14 residues. Germline CDR1 SGHRS, CDR2 YFSETQ. CDR3 sequence (DNA): TGCGCCAGCAGCTCCGGACAGGGCGGGAATGAGCAGTTCTTC. Protein sequence: CASSSGQGGNEQFF.

This clonotype was counted at least ten times. The V gene is TRBV27, the J gene TRBJ2-7, with D tentatively TRBD1 (6 bases). Trimming removed 3 bases at V and 0 bases at J, with 12 bases between. This CDR3 spans 15 amino acids. Germline CDR1 reads MNHEY; CDR2 reads SMNVEV (reference sequence). The CDR3 protein is CASSFRGPSSYEQYF. In DNA, the CDR3 is TGTGCCAGCAGTTTCAGGGGCCCTAGCTCCTACGAGCAGTACTTC.

At least ten counts were recorded for this clonotype. This chain connects TRBV5-1 to TRBJ2-1; unclear D gene. This CDR3 comprises 14 residues. Germline loops: CDR1 SGHRS, CDR2 YFSETQ. The V end lost 0 bases, the J end lost 5 bases, and 9 bases lay between the germline ends. The CDR3 bases are TGCGCCAGCAGCTTGGGACTCGACGACAATGAGCAGTTCTTC. Translated: CASSLGLDDNEQFF. The full variable domain, completed using reference TRBV5-1 and TRBJ2-1, is KAGVTQTPRYLIKTRGQQVTLSCSPISGHRSVSWYQQTPGQGLQFLFEYFSETQRNKGNFPGRFSGRQFSNSRSEMNVSTLELGDSALYLCASSLGLDDNEQFFGPGTRLTVL.

The rearrangement uses TRBV3-1 and TRBJ2-7; no firm D call. V lost 5 bases and J 0 bases, leaving 14 bases between the germline ends. Germline lookup yields CDR1 LGHDT and CDR2 YNNKEL (reference sequence). CDR3 length: 15 residues. CDR3 sequence: CASSVLGRSSYEQYF. The CDR3 nucleotides read TGTGCCAGCAGCGTTTTAGGACGAAGCTCCTACGAGCAGTACTTC.

This clonotype has ten or more counts. This sequence joins TRBV7-8 and TRBJ2-7, with 9 bases identical to TRBD1. The CDR3 extends over 14 amino acids. Germline lookup yields CDR1 SGHVS and CDR2 FQNEAQ. With V trimmed by 5 bases and J by 6 bases, 8 bases remained unmatched. In DNA, the CDR3 is TGTGCCAGCAGCACCAGGACAGGGGAACCCGAGCAGTACTTC. Its protein product is CASSTRTGEPEQYF. Drawing the rest from reference TRBV7-8 and TRBJ2-7, the complete variable domain is GAGVSQSPRYKVAKRGQDVALRCDPISGHVSLFWYQQALGQGPEFLTYFQNEAQLDKSGLPSDRFFAERPEGSVSTLKIQRTQQEDSAVYLCASSTRTGEPEQYFGPGTRLTVT.

There are many counts of this clonotype. The J gene is TRBJ2-1, the V gene TRBV28; D might be TRBD1 (5 bases). V was pared by 1 base and J by 0 bases, with 19 bases between. This CDR3 contains 19 residues. Germline V CDR1 and CDR2: MDHEN, SYDVKM. The DNA for the CDR3 is TGTGCCAGCAGTTTATTGGGTTTGGGGCCCCAGAGCTCCTACAATGAGCAGTTCTTC. Translation: CASSLLGLGPQSSYNEQFF.

The table lists this clonotype with a count of one. V gene TRBV11-2 combines with J gene TRBJ2-7, with TRBD2 matching over 14 bases. Per germline, CDR1 SGHAT and CDR2 FQNNGV. This CDR3 is built from 16 residues. Germline trimming cut 4 bases from V and 7 bases from J; bases unmatched to any gene: 9. This CDR3 reads CASSSNRLAGGGEQYF. In DNA form, the CDR3 reads TGTGCCAGCAGCTCAAACCGACTAGCGGGAGGGGGTGAGCAGTACTTC.

V usage is TRBV12-3 or TRBV12-4 and J usage is TRBJ2-3; 12 positions match TRBD2. Unmatched junction bases numbered 5, after V lost 8 bases and J lost 11 bases. The CDR3 contains 12 residues. Here the CDR3 DNA reads TGTGCCAGCCGACTAGCGGGAGCTATGCAGTATTTT. Amino acid sequence: CASRLAGAMQYF.

Points on this clonotype: This is likely a read error, given that the CDR3 carries no conserved phenylalanine or tryptophan at its end. The V and J genes are TRBV7-3 and TRBJ1-1; D gene uncertain. Trimming pared 3 bases from V and 3 bases from J, leaving 8 bases between. The CDR3 covers 13 residues. CDR1 SGHTA and CDR2 FQGTGA come from the germline V gene. CDR3 DNA sequence: TGTGCCAGCAGCTTTCAACCGGACACTGAAGCTTTCCTT. It translates to CASSFQPDTEAFL.

This clonotype was seen ten or more times. The chain carries TRBV2 and TRBJ2-2; 8 positions agree with TRBD2. This CDR3 comprises 15 residues. Germline trimming cut 6 bases from V and 0 bases from J; bases unmatched to any gene: 3. Per the germline V gene, CDR1 is SNHLY and CDR2 is FYNNEI. The CDR3 region is CASSPLAANTGELFF. CDR3 bases: TGTGCCAGCAGCCCACTAGCGGCGAACACCGGGGAGCTGTTTTTT.

This clonotype was detected ten times or more. The chain joins TRBV5-8 to TRBJ2-3; D is perhaps TRBD2 (6 bases). Germline V gene sequence: CDR1 SGHTS, CDR2 YDEGEE. Between the trimmed V and J ends, which lost 0 bases and 4 bases, there was a span of 9 bases. This CDR3 region has 14 residues. This CDR3 is CASSLGLVADTQYF. Here the CDR3 DNA reads TGTGCCAGCAGCTTGGGACTAGTGGCAGATACGCAGTATTTT.

There are many counts of this clonotype. CDR3 amino acids: CASSFGGAPSGANVLTF. As DNA, the CDR3 is TGTGCCAGCAGTTTTGGGGGAGCGCCCTCTGGGGCCAACGTCCTGACTTTC. The chain has TRBV28 and TRBJ2-6, with D perhaps being TRBD1 or TRBD2 (5 bases each). CDR3 length: 17 amino acids. CDR1 and CDR2 (germline): MDHEN, SYDVKM. V lost 3 bases to trimming and J lost 0 bases, with 12 bases between them.